This entry lists 32 T cell receptor beta chains sequenced from one sample in a study of regulatory T cells in long-lasting Graves disease. Time point: newly diagnosed GD, antithyroid drugs for less than 3 months. PBMCs were the source of the RNA used for TCR sequencing. Researchers made TCR beta libraries by using iRepertoire HTBI primers and running Arm-PCR on CDR3 regions. TCRdb re-called the multiplex PCR reads through MiXCR, storing one row per CDR3 protein. The sample has hundreds of thousands of distinct CDR3 sequences; roughly 17% are singletons. These same data were also listed under a study on T cells in Graves' hyperthyroidism and ophthalmopathy.

This specimen was peripheral blood mononuclear cells (PBMCs), taken at new diagnosis, from a patient treated with antithyroid drugs. The receptor source for this set is a man aged 35-49 years with Graves disease.

This clonotype is a singleton in its sample. Sequence at one end of the junction differs from germline and may be a read error. The gene calls are TRBV5-1 and TRBJ1-1; D gene ambiguous. This CDR3 has 15 amino acids. The V gene's germline CDR1 is SGHRS and CDR2 YFSETQ. CDR3 sequence (DNA): TGCACCAGCAGCCTTGGTAGAAGTTTGGACACTGAAGCTTTCTTT. It yields the protein CTSSLGRSLDTEAFF.

This clonotype was detected ten times or more. Here the CDR3 reads CASSFNPGDTLEAFF. CDR3 bases: TGTGCCAGCAGTTTCAACCCTGGAGATACTCTTGAAGCTTTCTTT. V and J are TRBV12-3 or TRBV12-4 and TRBJ1-1; no firm D call. The CDR3 is 15 residues long. V lost 3 bases, J lost 7 bases, and 18 bases lay in between.

At least ten counts were recorded for this clonotype. V gene TRBV7-2 combines with J gene TRBJ2-3; D unclear. This CDR3 spans 14 amino acids. Germline CDR1 reads SGHTA; CDR2 reads FQGNSA. Between the trimmed V and J ends, which lost 4 bases and 2 bases, there was a span of 10 bases. CDR3 region: CASSWKAYTDTQYF. In DNA form, the CDR3 reads TGTGCCAGCAGCTGGAAGGCCTACACAGATACGCAGTATTTT.

The gene calls are TRBV19 and TRBJ2-2, with D unresolved. Germline V gives CDR1 LNHDA, CDR2 SQIVND (reference sequence). V gave up 6 bases and J gave up 0 bases, with 8 bases separating them. CDR3 length: 14 residues. CDR3 sequence: CASRTGPNTGELFF. The DNA of the CDR3 is TGTGCCAGTAGAACCGGGCCGAACACCGGGGAGCTGTTTTTT.

In this sample, this clonotype turned up many times. This chain connects TRBV9 to TRBJ2-2; D might be TRBD1 (5 bases). This CDR3 is 16 amino acids long. V was shortened by 0 bases and J by 6 bases, with 15 bases between the two germline ends. Germline V lookup: CDR1 SGDLS, CDR2 YYNGEE. The DNA of the CDR3 is TGTGCCAGCAGCGTAGCCCCATTAGGGGTAGCCGGGGAGCTGTTTTTT. As protein: CASSVAPLGVAGELFF.

To note about this clonotype: A clone one base away is much larger, so this may be a read error. The chain links TRBV2 to TRBJ1-5, with 7 positions matching TRBD1. With 6 bases clipped from V and 4 bases from J, the junction kept 6 bases outside the gene matches. The germline gives CDR1 SNHLY, CDR2 FYNNEI. This CDR3 has 14 residues. CDR3 coding DNA: TGTGCCAGCAGGTCACTACAGGGGAATCAGCCCCAGCATTTT. Translating gives CASRSLQGNQPQHF. The whole variable domain, remainder taken from reference TRBV2 and TRBJ1-5, is EPEVTQTPSHQVTQMGQEVILRCVPISNHLYFYWYRQILGQKVEFLVSFYNNEISEKSEIFDDQFSVERPDGSNFTLKIRSTKLEDSAMYFCASRSLQGNQPQHFGDGTRLSIL.

This clonotype was counted a few times. The chain joins TRBV10-3 to TRBJ2-3; 8 bases line up with TRBD2. Trimming removed 0 bases from V and 2 bases from J; junction bases left unmatched: 4. The CDR3 covers 16 residues. CDR1 and CDR2 from the germline V gene are ENHRY and SYGVKD. CDR3 DNA sequence: TGTGCCATCAGTGAGTCATCACTAGCGGACACAGATACGCAGTATTTT. This codes for CAISESSLADTDTQYF.

This clonotype came up many times. CDR3 coding DNA: TGTGCCAGCAGCCAAGGACAGGGGAGTCAAGAGACCCAGTACTTC. This sequence encodes CASSQGQGSQETQYF. This sequence joins TRBV28 and TRBJ2-5; TRBD1 agrees at 9 bases. With 6 bases clipped from V and 2 bases from J, the junction kept 7 bases outside the gene matches. CDR1 is MDHEN, CDR2 SYDVKM, per germline. This CDR3 comprises 15 residues.

This clonotype showed up many times. V is TRBV12-3 or TRBV12-4 and J is TRBJ2-7; D possibly corresponds to TRBD1 (5 bases). With 0 bases removed from V and 2 bases from J, the gap between germline ends came to 11 bases. The CDR3 has 15 residues. The CDR3 bases are TGTGCCAGCAGTTTAGCGTTGGGGCAGACCTACGAGCAGTACTTC. Amino acid sequence: CASSLALGQTYEQYF.

On this clonotype itself: This probably arose from a read error, given a far larger clone one base away. This rearrangement joins TRBV7-2 to TRBJ2-7; tentatively, D is TRBD1 (5 bases). The V end was cut by 6 bases, the J end by 1 base, with 25 bases between. CDR3 length equals 18 residues. Per the germline V gene, CDR1 is SGHTA and CDR2 is FQGNSA. CDR3 protein: CASSLSPMGQGVSYEQYV. In DNA, the CDR3 is TGTGCCAGCAGTTTATCCCCCATGGGGCAGGGTGTATCCTACGAGCAGTACGTC.

At least ten counts were recorded for this clonotype. The chain joins TRBV5-1 to TRBJ2-3, with 7 bases aligning to TRBD2. In germline, CDR1 is SGHRS, CDR2 YFSETQ. The CDR3 spans 14 residues. Losses at the gene ends were 1 base for V and 2 bases for J; bases not matched to a gene: 1. The CDR3 sequence: CASSLTSVTDTQYF. CDR3 nucleotides: TGCGCCAGCAGCTTGACTAGCGTCACAGATACGCAGTATTTT.

V and J are TRBV7-2 and TRBJ2-6; 12 bases match TRBD2. V was clipped by 10 bases and J by 0 bases; unmatched bases: 19. CDR1 and CDR2 from the germline V gene are SGHTA and FQGNSA. The CDR3 covers 21 residues. The CDR3 nucleotides are TGTGCCACCCCTAGCGGGGGGGGGATTTTAACGGCCTACTCTGGGGCCAACGTCCTGACTTTC. Protein: CATPSGGGILTAYSGANVLTF.

The chain recombines TRBV18 with TRBJ2-5; 7 bases fit TRBD2. Losses at the gene ends were 2 bases for V and 2 bases for J; bases not matched to a gene: 8. There are 16 residues in the CDR3. The V gene's germline CDR1 is KGHSH and CDR2 LQKENI. CDR3 region: CASSPDRPGGQETQYF. The DNA of the CDR3 is TGTGCCAGCTCACCAGACCGCCCCGGGGGGCAAGAGACCCAGTACTTC.

This clonotype has a count of ten or more. V gene TRBV6-1 combines with J gene TRBJ2-3; 7 nucleotides match TRBD1. The J segment lost 6 bases and the V segment lost 6 bases, leaving 9 bases of the junction unmatched. The germline V gene has CDR1 MNHNS and CDR2 SASEGT. There are 14 residues in the CDR3. This chain's CDR3 is CASRGRGHGDTQYF. The CDR3 DNA follows: TGTGCCAGCAGAGGAAGGGGGCATGGGGATACGCAGTATTTT.

This clonotype was seen repeatedly, ten times or more. The rearrangement joins TRBV7-2 to TRBJ2-1; 7 nucleotides align to TRBD2. The J segment lost 2 bases and the V segment lost 1 base, leaving 11 bases of the junction unmatched. The CDR3 has 18 amino acids. Germline CDR1 is SGHTA and CDR2 is FQGNSA. CDR3 sequence (DNA): TGTGCCAGCAGCTTAGTTATGCGGGGGTCCCCTACCTACAATGAGCAGTTCTTC. Protein: CASSLVMRGSPTYNEQFF.

This clonotype was observed a handful of times. V gene TRBV12-5 combines with J gene TRBJ1-2, with D perhaps TRBD1 (5 bases). Per the germline V gene, CDR1 is LGHNT and CDR2 is FRNRAP. This CDR3 region has 13 residues. V was pared by 0 bases and J by 7 bases, with 9 bases between. The CDR3 loop reads CASGLVLGAGYTF. CDR3 sequence (DNA): TGTGCTAGTGGTTTGGTACTAGGGGCTGGCTACACCTTC.

Many counts were recorded for this clonotype. The rearrangement joins TRBV30 to TRBJ2-7, with TRBD2 matching over 9 bases. The CDR3 length is 14 residues. Germline CDR1 GTSNPN, CDR2 SVGIG (reference sequence). Losses at the gene ends were 0 bases for V and 4 bases for J; bases not matched to a gene: 4. The CDR3 DNA is TGTGCCTGGAGTGTCGGCGGGGGGGCATACGAGCAGTACTTC. As protein: CAWSVGGGAYEQYF.

There are many counts of this clonotype. The rearrangement links TRBV4-1 to TRBJ1-1, with D tentatively TRBD1 (6 bases). The CDR3 loop spans 15 amino acids. The germline V gene has CDR1 MGHRA and CDR2 YSYEKL. Trimming cost V 3 bases and J 0 bases, with 11 bases left between them. The CDR3 reads CASSHRGQMNTEAFF. CDR3 bases: TGCGCCAGCAGCCACCGCGGACAGATGAACACTGAAGCTTTCTTT.

This clonotype was seen many times. The chain couples TRBV20-1 to TRBJ2-3; 8 bases fit TRBD1. The CDR3 totals 16 residues. Germline V gives CDR1 DFQATT, CDR2 SNEGSKA (reference sequence). The CDR3, as DNA: TGCAGCCAAAAAGCCCCCAGGGGGCATTCGACAGATACGCAGTATTTT. It translates to CSQKAPRGHSTDTQYF.

In this sample, this clonotype turned up a few times. The chain has TRBV30 and TRBJ2-5; tentatively, D is TRBD2 (5 bases). CDR1 is GTSNPN, CDR2 SVGIG, per germline (reference sequence). Deletions cut 4 bases from V and 0 bases from J, with 9 bases between. This CDR3 region has 13 residues. CDR3 DNA sequence: TGTGCCTGGATTTGGGAGAACCAAGAGACCCAGTACTTC. Its protein product is CAWIWENQETQYF.

This chain joins TRBV7-9 and TRBJ2-7, with TRBD1 matching 9 bases. Per germline, CDR1 SEHNR and CDR2 FQNEAQ (reference sequence). V lost 4 bases to trimming and J lost 2 bases; unmatched junction nucleotides: 6. This CDR3 contains 15 residues. CDR3 sequence: CASSSPGTGTYEQYF. The DNA of the CDR3 is TGTGCCAGCAGCTCCCCCGGGACAGGGACCTACGAGCAGTACTTC.

This clonotype occurred many times. The V gene is TRBV2, the J gene TRBJ1-6; no clear D gene. Looked up from germline, CDR1 is SNHLY and CDR2 is FYNNEI. The V gene lost 6 bases and the J gene lost 7 bases, with 16 bases spanning the gap. The CDR3 loop spans 15 amino acids. The CDR3 coding sequence is TGTGCCAGCAGCAGTCACAGCGTCGGGAATTCACCCCTCCACTTT. Amino acids: CASSSHSVGNSPLHF.

The chain couples TRBV5-6 to TRBJ1-4; D unclear. CDR3 length: 15 amino acids. CDR1 is SGHDT and CDR2 is YYEEEE in the germline V gene. V gave up 4 bases and J gave up 0 bases, with 10 bases separating them. The DNA for the CDR3 is TGTGCCAGCAGCCCCCAGCTTGCAACTAATGAAAAACTGTTTTTT. Translation: CASSPQLATNEKLFF. The variable domain in full, completed from reference TRBV5-6 and TRBJ1-4, reads DAGVTQSPTHLIKTRGQQVTLRCSPKSGHDTVSWYQQALGQGPQFIFQYYEEEERQRGNFPDRFSGHQFPNYSSELNVNALLLGDSALYLCASSPQLATNEKLFFGSGTQLSVL.

This clonotype was seen repeatedly, ten times or more. The V and J genes are TRBV3-1 and TRBJ2-3, with 9 positions matching TRBD2. The length of the CDR3 is 17 residues. V was clipped by 0 bases and J by 2 bases; unmatched bases: 6. From germline, CDR1 is LGHDT and CDR2 YNNKEL (reference sequence). The CDR3 loop is CASSQDSPGLATDTQYF. Written as DNA, the CDR3 is TGTGCCAGCAGCCAAGATTCGCCGGGACTAGCCACAGATACGCAGTATTTT.

The chain recombines TRBV10-3 with TRBJ2-3; the D gene is possibly TRBD2 (10 bases). V was pared by 5 bases and J by 6 bases, with 24 bases between. Germline V CDR1 and CDR2: ENHRY, SYGVKD. This CDR3 region has 17 residues. The CDR3 reads CAISQFRTSGQGDTQYF. CDR3 DNA: TGTGCCATCAGTCAATTTAGGACTAGCGGACAGGGGGATACGCAGTATTTT.

The chain couples TRBV7-2 to TRBJ1-4; TRBD1 aligns across 7 bases. CDR1 is SGHTA, CDR2 FQGNSA, per germline. Unmatched junction bases numbered 7, after V lost 4 bases and J lost 8 bases. The CDR3 length is 14 residues. CDR3 amino acids: CASSSQTGYEKLFF. CDR3 DNA sequence: TGTGCCAGCAGCTCCCAGACAGGGTACGAAAAACTGTTTTTT.

The table lists this clonotype with many counts. The chain recombines TRBV5-6 with TRBJ1-5; D not certain. The CDR3 totals 16 residues. Between the trimmed V and J ends, which lost 1 base and 1 base, there was a span of 12 bases. Germline CDR1 reads SGHDT; CDR2 reads YYEEEE. The CDR3: CASSLFAGESNQPQHF. CDR3 coding DNA: TGTGCCAGCAGCTTGTTTGCCGGAGAAAGCAATCAGCCCCAGCATTTT. Looking up the rest from reference TRBV5-6 and TRBJ1-5 gives the full variable domain: DAGVTQSPTHLIKTRGQQVTLRCSPKSGHDTVSWYQQALGQGPQFIFQYYEEEERQRGNFPDRFSGHQFPNYSSELNVNALLLGDSALYLCASSLFAGESNQPQHFGDGTRLSIL.

This clonotype was counted ten times or more. V gene TRBV5-1 combines with J gene TRBJ2-7; D is possibly TRBD2 (5 bases). This CDR3 contains 15 residues. Germline V gene data show CDR1 as SGHRS and CDR2 as YFSETQ. V was pared by 1 base and J by 0 bases, with 11 bases between. The chain's CDR3 is CASSLYRRDSYEQYF. As DNA, the CDR3 is TGCGCCAGCAGCTTGTATAGACGGGACTCCTACGAGCAGTACTTC. The full variable domain, its missing parts supplied by reference TRBV5-1 and TRBJ2-7, is KAGVTQTPRYLIKTRGQQVTLSCSPISGHRSVSWYQQTPGQGLQFLFEYFSETQRNKGNFPGRFSGRQFSNSRSEMNVSTLELGDSALYLCASSLYRRDSYEQYFGPGTRLTVT.

This clonotype has more than one count but fewer than ten. The chain couples TRBV7-9 to TRBJ1-4; D ambiguous. The V end lost 5 bases, the J end lost 0 bases, and 10 bases lay between the germline ends. The CDR3 covers 15 residues. Germline V gene sequence: CDR1 SEHNR, CDR2 FQNEAQ (reference sequence). The CDR3 nucleotides are TGTGCCAGCAGCGCCCGGGCCTCAACTAATGAAAAACTGTTTTTT. It encodes CASSARASTNEKLFF.

Many counts were recorded for this clonotype. This chain joins TRBV12-3 or TRBV12-4 and TRBJ2-5; either TRBD1 or TRBD2 may supply D (5 bases each). Trimming cost V 6 bases and J 1 base, with 9 bases left between them. This CDR3 spans 13 amino acids. The chain's CDR3 is CASSRGSQETQYF. For the CDR3, the DNA is TGTGCCAGCAGCCGGGGCAGCCAAGAGACCCAGTACTTC.

The sample holds many counts of this clonotype. V gene TRBV28 combines with J gene TRBJ2-3; possibly TRBD1 for D (6 bases). This CDR3 has 15 residues. The V gene lost 7 bases and the J gene lost 3 bases, with 17 bases spanning the gap. Germline values: CDR1 MDHEN, CDR2 SYDVKM. The CDR3 DNA is TGTGCCAGCAAACAGGGATACCCCTCTACAGATACGCAGTATTTT. Translated, it gives CASKQGYPSTDTQYF.

In its sample, this clonotype was seen many times. V usage is TRBV30 and J usage is TRBJ1-5; D is perhaps TRBD1 (5 bases). The CDR3 loop spans 14 amino acids. Germline CDR1 reads GTSNPN; CDR2 reads SVGIG (reference sequence). V lost 2 bases and J 0 bases, leaving 8 bases between the germline ends. CDR3 region: CAWSLTVSNQPQHF. CDR3 nucleotides: TGTGCCTGGAGTTTGACAGTTAGCAATCAGCCCCAGCATTTT.